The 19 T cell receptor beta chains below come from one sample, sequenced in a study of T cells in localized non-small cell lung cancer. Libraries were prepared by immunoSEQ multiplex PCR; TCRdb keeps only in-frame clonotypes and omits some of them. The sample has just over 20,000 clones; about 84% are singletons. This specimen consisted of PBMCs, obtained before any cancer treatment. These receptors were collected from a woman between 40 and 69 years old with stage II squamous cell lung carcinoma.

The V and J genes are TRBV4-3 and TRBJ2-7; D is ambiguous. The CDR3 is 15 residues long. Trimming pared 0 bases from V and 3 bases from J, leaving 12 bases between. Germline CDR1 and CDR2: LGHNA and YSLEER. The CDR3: CASSQEPDGVYEQYF. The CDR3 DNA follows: TGCGCCAGCAGCCAAGAGCCGGACGGAGTCTACGAGCAGTACTTC.

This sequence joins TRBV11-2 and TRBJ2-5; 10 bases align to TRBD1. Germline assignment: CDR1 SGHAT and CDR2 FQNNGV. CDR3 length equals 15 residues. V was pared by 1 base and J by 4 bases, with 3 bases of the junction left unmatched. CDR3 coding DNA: TGTGCCAGCAGCTTAGCATGGACAGGGGGAGAGACCCAGTACTTC. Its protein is CASSLAWTGGETQYF.

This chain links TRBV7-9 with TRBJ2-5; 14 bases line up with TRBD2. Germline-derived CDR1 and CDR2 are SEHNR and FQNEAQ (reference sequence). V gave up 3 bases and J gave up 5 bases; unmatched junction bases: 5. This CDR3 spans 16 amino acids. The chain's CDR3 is CASSFGLAGGGETQYF. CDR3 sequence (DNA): TGTGCCAGCAGCTTTGGACTAGCGGGAGGAGGGGAGACCCAGTACTTC.

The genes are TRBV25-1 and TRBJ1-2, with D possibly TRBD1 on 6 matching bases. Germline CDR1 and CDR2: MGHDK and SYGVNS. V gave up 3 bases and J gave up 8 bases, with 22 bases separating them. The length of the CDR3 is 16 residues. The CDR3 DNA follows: TGTGCCAGCAGTGAGGGGGTTGCGGGGGCGACGGAAGGCTACACCTTC. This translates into CASSEGVAGATEGYTF.

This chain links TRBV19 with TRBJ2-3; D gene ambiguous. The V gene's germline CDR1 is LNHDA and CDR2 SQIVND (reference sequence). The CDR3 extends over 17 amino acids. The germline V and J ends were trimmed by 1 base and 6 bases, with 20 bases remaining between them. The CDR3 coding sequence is TGTGCCAGTAGTATAGGTTCAATGGACCGTTTAAGGGATACGCAGTATTTT. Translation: CASSIGSMDRLRDTQYF. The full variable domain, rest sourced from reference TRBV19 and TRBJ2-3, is DGGITQSPKYLFRKEGQNVTLSCEQNLNHDAMYWYRQDPGQGLRLIYYSQIVNDFQKGDIAEGYSVSREKKESFPLTVTSAQKNPTAFYLCASSIGSMDRLRDTQYFGPGTRLTVL.

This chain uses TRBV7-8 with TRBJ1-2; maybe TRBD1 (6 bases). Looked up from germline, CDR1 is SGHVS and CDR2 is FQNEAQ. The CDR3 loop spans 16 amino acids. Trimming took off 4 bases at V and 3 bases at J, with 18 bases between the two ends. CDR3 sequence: CASSYSDEQGDYGYTF. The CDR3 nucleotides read TGTGCCAGCAGCTATAGCGACGAACAGGGAGACTATGGCTACACCTTC.

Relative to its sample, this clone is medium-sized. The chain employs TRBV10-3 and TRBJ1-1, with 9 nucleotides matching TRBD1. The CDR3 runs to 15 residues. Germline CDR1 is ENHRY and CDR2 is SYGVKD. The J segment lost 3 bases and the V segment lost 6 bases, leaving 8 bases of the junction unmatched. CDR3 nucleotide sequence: TGTGCCATCAGCTCCGGGACAGGGTGGGACACTGAAGCTTTCTTT. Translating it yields CAISSGTGWDTEAFF.

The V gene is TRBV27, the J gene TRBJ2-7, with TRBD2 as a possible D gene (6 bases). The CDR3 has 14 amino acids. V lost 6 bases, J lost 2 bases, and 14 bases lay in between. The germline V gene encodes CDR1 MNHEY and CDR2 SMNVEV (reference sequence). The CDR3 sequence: CASRESGPTYEQYF. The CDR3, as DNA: TGTGCCAGCAGGGAAAGCGGGCCTACCTACGAGCAGTACTTC.

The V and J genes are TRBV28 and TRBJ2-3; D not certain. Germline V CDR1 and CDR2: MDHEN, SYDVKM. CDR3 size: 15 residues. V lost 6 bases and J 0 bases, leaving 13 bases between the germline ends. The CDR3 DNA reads TGTGCCAGCAGCTCTTCTCAAACTAGCACAGATACGCAGTATTTT. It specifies CASSSSQTSTDTQYF.

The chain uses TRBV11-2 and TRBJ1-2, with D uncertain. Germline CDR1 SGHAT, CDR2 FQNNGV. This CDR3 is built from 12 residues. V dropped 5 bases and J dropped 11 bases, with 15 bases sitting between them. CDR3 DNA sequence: TGTGCCAGCAGCGCGGAGGCGCTGGGATACACCTTC. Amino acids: CASSAEALGYTF.

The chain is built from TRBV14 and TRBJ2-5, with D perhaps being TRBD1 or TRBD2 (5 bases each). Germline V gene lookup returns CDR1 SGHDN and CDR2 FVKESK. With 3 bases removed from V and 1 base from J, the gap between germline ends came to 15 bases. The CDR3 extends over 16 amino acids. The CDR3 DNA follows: TGTGCCAGCAGCCAGAGGGCCAGGGCTATCCAAGAGACCCAGTACTTC. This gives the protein CASSQRARAIQETQYF.

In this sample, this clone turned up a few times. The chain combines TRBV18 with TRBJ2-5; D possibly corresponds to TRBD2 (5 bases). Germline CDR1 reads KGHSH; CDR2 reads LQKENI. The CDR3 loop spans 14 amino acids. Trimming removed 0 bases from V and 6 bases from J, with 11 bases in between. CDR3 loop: CASSPPGGAQTQYF. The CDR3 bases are TGTGCCAGCTCACCACCCGGAGGCGCACAGACCCAGTACTTC.

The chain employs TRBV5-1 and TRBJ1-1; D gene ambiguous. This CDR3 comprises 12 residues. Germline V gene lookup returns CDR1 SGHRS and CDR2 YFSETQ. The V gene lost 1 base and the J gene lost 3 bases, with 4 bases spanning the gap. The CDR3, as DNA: TGCGCCAGCAGCTTGACAGACACTGAAGCTTTCTTT. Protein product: CASSLTDTEAFF.

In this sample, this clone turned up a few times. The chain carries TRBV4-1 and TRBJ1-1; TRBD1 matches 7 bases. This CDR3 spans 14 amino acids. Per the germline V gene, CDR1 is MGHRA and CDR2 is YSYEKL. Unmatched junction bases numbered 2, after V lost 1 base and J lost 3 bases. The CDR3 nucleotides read TGCGCCAGCAGCCAAGGGCAGGGGGACACTGAAGCTTTCTTT. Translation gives CASSQGQGDTEAFF.

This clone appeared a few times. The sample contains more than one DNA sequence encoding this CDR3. The CDR3 is CASSGGRAEQYF. Here the CDR3 DNA reads TGTGCCAGCAGCGGGGGGCGGGCCGAGCAGTACTTC. The V gene is TRBV7-9, the J gene TRBJ2-7; D assignment may be TRBD1 or TRBD2 (6 bases each). The CDR3 is 12 residues long. Germline assignment: CDR1 SEHNR and CDR2 FQNEAQ (reference sequence). The V end lost 5 bases, the J end lost 6 bases, and 11 bases lay between the germline ends.

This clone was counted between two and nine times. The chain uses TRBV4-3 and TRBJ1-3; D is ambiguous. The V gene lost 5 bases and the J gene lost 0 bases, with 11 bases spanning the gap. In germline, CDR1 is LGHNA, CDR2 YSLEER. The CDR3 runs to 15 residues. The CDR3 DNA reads TGCGCCAGCAGCTCTTCCTCGAGCTCTGGAAACACCATATATTTT. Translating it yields CASSSSSSSGNTIYF.

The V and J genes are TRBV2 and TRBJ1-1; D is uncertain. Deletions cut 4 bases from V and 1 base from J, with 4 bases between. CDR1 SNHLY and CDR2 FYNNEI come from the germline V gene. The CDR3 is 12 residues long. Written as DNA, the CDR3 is TGTGCCAGCAGTGTAACGAACACTGAAGCTTTCTTT. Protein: CASSVTNTEAFF.

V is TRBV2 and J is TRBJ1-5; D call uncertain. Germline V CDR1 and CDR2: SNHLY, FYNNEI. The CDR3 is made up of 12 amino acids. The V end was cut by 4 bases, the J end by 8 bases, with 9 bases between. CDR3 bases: TGTGCCAGCAGTGGGCAGCTTAAGCCCCAGCATTTT. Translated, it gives CASSGQLKPQHF. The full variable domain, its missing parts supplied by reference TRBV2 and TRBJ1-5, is EPEVTQTPSHQVTQMGQEVILRCVPISNHLYFYWYRQILGQKVEFLVSFYNNEISEKSEIFDDQFSVERPDGSNFTLKIRSTKLEDSAMYFCASSGQLKPQHFGDGTRLSIL.

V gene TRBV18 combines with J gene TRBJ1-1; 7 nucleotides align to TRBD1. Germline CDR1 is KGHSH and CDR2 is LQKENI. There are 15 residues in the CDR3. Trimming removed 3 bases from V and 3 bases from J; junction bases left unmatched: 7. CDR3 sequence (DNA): TGTGCCAGCTCACCTGACAGGGTTCTGGACACTGAAGCTTTCTTT. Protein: CASSPDRVLDTEAFF.